A selection of T cell receptor beta chains follows, all from one sample in a study of early T cells in non-severe SARS-CoV-2 infection. Via MiXCR, TCRdb re-called the 5' RACE reads, giving one row per CDR3 protein. Here the sample spans 80,000 to 95,000 distinct CDR3 sequences, around 15% being singletons. The sequenced material came from whole blood. Receptors originate from an adult who was a healthcare worker with PCR-confirmed SARS-CoV-2 infection or an uninfected control (not recorded which). CDR3s include the opening cysteine and the closing phenylalanine or tryptophan. A D gene is named only where the DNA matches it firmly. The size entry is marked missing in some rows and otherwise reads once, few, many or a size class.

clone_size	j_call	v_call	d_call	cdr3_nt	cdr3_aa
few	TRBJ2-7	TRBV25-1	.	TGTGCCAGCACCGCACTTGACGAGCAGTACTTC	CASTALDEQYF
.	TRBJ1-4	TRBV6-1	.	TGTGCCAGTACCCGGTTGAATGAAAAACTGTTTTTT	CASTRLNEKLFF
many	TRBJ2-1	TRBV6-9	.	TGTGCCAGCATGGAGATTCTTTGCGATGAGCAGTTCTTC	CASMEILCDEQFF
few	TRBJ2-2	TRBV5-5	.	TGTGCCAGCAGCTTTCGCGGGGACGCGAACACCGGGGAGCTGTTTTTT	CASSFRGDANTGELFF
many	TRBJ2-2	TRBV28	.	TGTGCCAGCAGCCCCCCGACAGGGAACACCGGGGAGCTGTTTTTT	CASSPPTGNTGELFF
many	TRBJ2-5	TRBV11-1	TRBD1	TGTGCCAGCAGCTTATCCTCGACAGGGCCCGAGACCCAGTACTTC	CASSLSSTGPETQYF
few	TRBJ2-3	TRBV6-2/TRBV6-3	.	TGTGCCAGCAGTTACAGGACACAACCTAGCACAGATACGCAGTATTTT	CASSYRTQPSTDTQYF
.	TRBJ1-2	TRBV6-5	TRBD1	TGTGCCAGCAGCCCGGACAGGGACTATGGCTACACCTTC	CASSPDRDYGYTF
.	TRBJ1-4	TRBV18	.	TGTGCCAGCTCACCACAGACTGCAAATGAAAAACTGTTTTTT	CASSPQTANEKLFF
few	TRBJ1-5	TRBV6-1	.	TGTGCCAGCAACCCTACCCGGGGCTCAGGCAATCAGCCCCAGCATTTT	CASNPTRGSGNQPQHF
few	TRBJ1-6	TRBV12-5	TRBD1	TGTGCTCAAAACGAAGACAGGGGGGATTCACCCCTCCACTTT	CAQNEDRGDSPLHF
.	TRBJ1-2	TRBV2	.	TGTGCCAGCAGACCGGACACCGCTAACTATGGCTACACCTTC	CASRPDTANYGYTF
many	TRBJ2-1	TRBV20-1	TRBD1	TGCAGTGCTAGAGTTGAGACAGGGGACCTGTTATACAATGAGCAGTTCTTC	CSARVETGDLLYNEQFF
few	TRBJ2-7	TRBV6-2/TRBV6-3	.	TGTGCCAGCAGTTACCGAATACAGGGTACGGGCGAGCAGTACTTC	CASSYRIQGTGEQYF
many	TRBJ1-1	TRBV19	.	TGTGCCAGTAGTGCAGCGGAGAAGGGGTGGAACACTGAAGCTTTCTTT	CASSAAEKGWNTEAFF
few	TRBJ2-5	TRBV3-1	TRBD2	TGTGCCAGCAGCCAAGGGACTAGCGGGGGTGAGACCCAGTACTTC	CASSQGTSGGETQYF
many	TRBJ1-6	TRBV7-3	.	TGTGCCAGCAGCGGGGACATTCGAGCCCTCCACTTT	CASSGDIRALHF
.	TRBJ2-7	TRBV7-6	.	TGTGCCAGCAGTCTGAGAGAGAACCCTTCCTACGAGCAGTACTTC	CASSLRENPSYEQYF
.	TRBJ1-1	TRBV29-1	TRBD1	TGCAGCGTGGACAGGGCCACCTTCTTT	CSVDRATFF
many	TRBJ1-4	TRBV29-1	.	TGCAGCATCACGGGGCTCGGTGAAAAACTGTTTTTT	CSITGLGEKLFF
many	TRBJ1-1	TRBV29-1	.	TGCAGCGTTGAGGGGGGAAGGGATTACACTGAAGCTTTCTTT	CSVEGGRDYTEAFF
few	TRBJ2-3	TRBV7-2	TRBD2	TGTGCCAGCAGCTTAGGAGGGAGGGTTCCGTATTTT	CASSLGGRVPYF
many	TRBJ1-6	TRBV23-1	TRBD1	TGCGCCAGCCCGTTGGGACAGCCATATAATTCACCCCTCCACTTT	CASPLGQPYNSPLHF
.	TRBJ1-4	TRBV7-9	TRBD1	TGTGCCAGCCGGGACAGCAATGAAAAACTGTTTTTT	CASRDSNEKLFF
many	TRBJ2-7	TRBV12-3/TRBV12-4	TRBD1	TGTGCCAGCAGTTTAGAAGGGGGCAGGAACGAGCAGTACTTC	CASSLEGGRNEQYF